The 3 T cell receptor beta chains presented below share a single source sample, sequenced in a study of brain T cells in children with intractable seizures. The protocol was immunoSEQ multiplex PCR, while the TCRdb copy is restricted to in-frame clones and leaves out a portion. Found here are about 350,000 clones, over 85% of them singletons; the top ten hold 5.7%. Time point specified: blood from clinic visit 5 months post-surgery; TSC patient then seizure free. The sequencing here drew on peripheral blood, taken 4 to 5 months after surgery. All receptors derive from a boy younger than two with tuberous sclerosis and intractable seizures.

V gene TRBV5-4 combines with J gene TRBJ1-1; D perhaps matches TRBD1 (5 bases). CDR1 and CDR2 from the germline V gene are SGHNT and YYREEE (reference sequence). The CDR3 loop spans 14 amino acids. Trimming removed 3 bases from V and 3 bases from J, with 12 bases in between. The CDR3 protein is CASSSTASYTEAFF. The CDR3 DNA reads TGTGCCAGCAGCTCGACAGCCTCGTACACTGAAGCTTTCTTT.

This clone was counted once. Here the CDR3 DNA reads TGCGCCAGCAGCTTGGTGATCGAGGCGGTCGAGACCCAGTACTTC. As protein: CASSLVIEAVETQYF. The V call is TRBV5-1, the J call TRBJ2-5; D is unclear. The V gene's germline CDR1 is SGHRS and CDR2 YFSETQ. The V end was cut by 0 bases, the J end by 5 bases, with 14 bases between. The CDR3 is 15 residues long.

This chain links TRBV6-7 with TRBJ2-7, with 8 bases matching TRBD2. TRBV6-7 is noted as an ORF with a role that remains uncertain. V was clipped by 6 bases and J by 1 base; unmatched bases: 23. The length of the CDR3 is 20 residues. For the CDR3, the DNA is TGTGCCAGCAGCTTACGGGGGGGCAATATAAGGGGCAACCTTTCCTACGAGCAGTACTTC. Residues: CASSLRGGNIRGNLSYEQYF.